The clone carrying this TCR beta chain was seen only a few times. Its antigen is not identified. This sample is part of a study of blood T cells in healthy people across ages. The authors isolated at least 6 million PBMCs per sample. A second PCR of 7 to 11 cycles used a sample-barcoded 5' primer and a J-beta primer mix. TCRdb reprocessed the 5' RACE reads via MiXCR and lists one record per CDR3 protein. The sample contains around 870,000 distinct CDR3 sequences, 29% of which appear only once. V gave up 1 base and J gave up 3 bases, with 16 bases separating them. The CDR3 consists of 17 residues. In germline, CDR1 is SGHDT, CDR2 YYEEEE. Findings and limits, study-wide: Estimates drawn from one million T cells were deemed to understate diversity. Possibly, changes in expanded clonotypes were confounded because donor CMV status was unknown. Naive T cell percentage and TCR beta diversity correlated strongly.

The sequencing input was blood. This chain uses TRBV5-6 with TRBJ1-4, with D uncertain. This TCR came from an elderly woman in good health. CDR3 amino acids: CASSLLGSRGANEKLFF. CDR3 nucleotide sequence: TGTGCCAGCAGCTTGCTCGGGTCAAGAGGCGCTAATGAAAAACTGTTTTTT.